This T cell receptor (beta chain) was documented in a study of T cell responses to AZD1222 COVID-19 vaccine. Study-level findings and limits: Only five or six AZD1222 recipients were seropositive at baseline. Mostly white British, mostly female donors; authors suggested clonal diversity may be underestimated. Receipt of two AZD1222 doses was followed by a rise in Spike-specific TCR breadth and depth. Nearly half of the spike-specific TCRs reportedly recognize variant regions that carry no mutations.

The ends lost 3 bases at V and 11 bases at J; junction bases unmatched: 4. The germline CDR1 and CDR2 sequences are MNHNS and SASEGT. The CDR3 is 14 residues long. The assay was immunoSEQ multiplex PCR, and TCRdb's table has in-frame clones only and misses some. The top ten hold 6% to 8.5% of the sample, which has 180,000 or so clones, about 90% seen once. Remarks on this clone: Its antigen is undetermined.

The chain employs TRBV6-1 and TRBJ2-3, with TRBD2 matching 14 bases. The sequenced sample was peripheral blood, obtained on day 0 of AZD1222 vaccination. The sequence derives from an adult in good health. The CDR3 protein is CASSEGLAGVMQYF. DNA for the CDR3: TGTGCCAGCAGTGAGGGACTAGCGGGGGTTATGCAGTATTTT.